Sequencing of this T cell receptor (beta chain) was carried out in a study of blood T cell repertoires in COVID-19. Study in general: Samples of COVID-19 (acute and convalescent) were obtained from the United States, Italy and Spain. T cells, B-cell-depleted T cells, or PBMCs provided the cDNA or gDNA that served as material.

Per the original data handling: Amplification of reference gene primers provided the estimated nucleated cell counts. Profiled with immunoSEQ multiplex PCR; TCRdb holds only in-frame clones, not every one. The DNA gave D and trimming, while V, J and clone size come from that table. The profile shows 350,000 to 400,000 clones, 85% to 90% of them singletons. The germline gives CDR1 SEHNR, CDR2 FQNEAQ (reference sequence). The CDR3 consists of 13 residues. Trimming took off 5 bases at V and 4 bases at J, with 8 bases between the two ends. The sequencing input was PBMCs or T cells enriched from blood (not recorded which). The V and J genes are TRBV7-9 and TRBJ2-2; D unresolved. The TCR was taken from a man in his late teens or twenties who had recovered from COVID-19. The CDR3 DNA follows: TGTGCCAGCAGCCCGAGCCTCACCGGGGAGCTGTTTTTT. Translation: CASSPSLTGELFF. The variable domain in full, completed from reference TRBV7-9 and TRBJ2-2, reads DTGVSQNPRHKITKRGQNVTFRCDPISEHNRLYWYRQTLGQGPEFLTYFQNEAQLEKSRLLSDRFSAERPKGSFSTLEIQRTEQGDSAMYLCASSPSLTGELFFGEGSRLTVL.